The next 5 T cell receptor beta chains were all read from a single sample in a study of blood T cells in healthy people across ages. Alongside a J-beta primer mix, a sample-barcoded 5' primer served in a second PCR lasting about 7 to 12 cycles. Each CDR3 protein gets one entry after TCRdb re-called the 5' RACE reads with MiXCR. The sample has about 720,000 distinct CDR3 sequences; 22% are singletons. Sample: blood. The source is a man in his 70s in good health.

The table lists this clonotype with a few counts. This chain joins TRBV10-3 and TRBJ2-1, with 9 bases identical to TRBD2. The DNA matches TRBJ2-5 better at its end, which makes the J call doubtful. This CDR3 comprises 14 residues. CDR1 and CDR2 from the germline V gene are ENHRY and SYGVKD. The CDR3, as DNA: TGTGCCATCAAGATAGGGACTAGCAGTGAGACCCAGTACTTC. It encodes CAIKIGTSSETQYF.

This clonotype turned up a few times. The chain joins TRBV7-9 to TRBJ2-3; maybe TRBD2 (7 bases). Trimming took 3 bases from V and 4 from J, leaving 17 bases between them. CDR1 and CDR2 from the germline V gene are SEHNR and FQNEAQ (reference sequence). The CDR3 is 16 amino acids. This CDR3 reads CASSFQGRAIADTQYF. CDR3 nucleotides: TGTGCCAGCAGCTTCCAGGGGAGGGCTATCGCAGATACGCAGTATTTT.

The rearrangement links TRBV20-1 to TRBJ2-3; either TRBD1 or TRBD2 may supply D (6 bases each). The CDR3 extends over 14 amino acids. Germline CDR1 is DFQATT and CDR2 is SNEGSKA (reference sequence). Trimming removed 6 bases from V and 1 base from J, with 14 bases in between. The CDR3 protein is CSAAQGTGTDTQYF. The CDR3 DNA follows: TGCAGTGCCGCGCAGGGGACTGGCACAGATACGCAGTATTTT.

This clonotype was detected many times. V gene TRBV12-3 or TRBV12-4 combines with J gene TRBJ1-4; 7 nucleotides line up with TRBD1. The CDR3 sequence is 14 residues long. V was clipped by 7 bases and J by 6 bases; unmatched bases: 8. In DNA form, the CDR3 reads TGTGCCAGCAATAGACAGGGAACGGATGAAAAACTGTTTTTT. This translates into CASNRQGTDEKLFF.

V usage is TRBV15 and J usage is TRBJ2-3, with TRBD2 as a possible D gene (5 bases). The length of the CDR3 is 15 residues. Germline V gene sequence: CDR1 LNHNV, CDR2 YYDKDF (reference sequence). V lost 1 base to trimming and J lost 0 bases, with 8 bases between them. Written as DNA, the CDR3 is TGTGCCACCAGCAGAGGGGCGGGTAGCACAGATACGCAGTATTTT. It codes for CATSRGAGSTDTQYF.